The entry that follows covers one TCR beta chain sequence. The CDR3 is 11 residues long. The ends were cut back, 7 bases at V and 1 base at J, with 4 bases in the middle. The germline V gene has CDR1 LNHDA and CDR2 SQIVND (reference sequence). This specimen belongs to a study of OX40 agonist ivuxolimab in advanced cancers. Data came from immunoSEQ multiplex PCR; TCRdb stores just in-frame clones and leaves some out. The repertoire holds roughly 62,000 clones, around 88% seen once, with more than 2.5% in the top ten. The source was CD4+ or CD8+ T cells sorted from blood, collected in a trial of the OX40 agonist ivuxolimab. The clonotype comes from an adult with an advanced solid tumor such as melanoma, head and neck, liver or kidney cancer. The V and J genes are TRBV19 and TRBJ1-2; D not resolved. In nucleotides, the CDR3 is TGTGCCAGTACATATAACTATGGCTACACCTTC. Amino acid sequence: CASTYNYGYTF.